The 25 T cell receptor beta chains given below trace back to one sample, sequenced in a study of read filtering for tumor transcriptome and immune sequencing (TCRdb year 2020). Sequenced using an Illumina HiSeq 4000. TCR libraries were built from 400 ng RNA with the Immunoverse kit, using molecular barcoded adaptors covering alpha/delta and beta/gamma chains. Using fastp trimming at Q25 and MiXCR clonotype assembly, TCRdb reanalyzed the public sequencing data and kept in-frame beta chains. Here each entry gathers all rows of one CDR3 protein and keeps the most common genes and DNA. The sample yields around 140,000 distinct CDR3 sequences; around 14% were counted once. The ten largest account for approximately 8% of the sample. Material for sequencing was a population of CD138-negative cells sorted from bone marrow. Taken with the paper, the label for cell subset or site translates to: bone marrow mononuclear cells depleted of CD138+ plasma/myeloma cells by negative magnetic selection. Receptors were obtained from a donor at least 40 years old with multiple myeloma.

In regard to this clonotype: A much larger clone sits a single nucleotide away, making a read error possible. V is TRBV3-1 and J is TRBJ2-2; either TRBD1 or TRBD2 may supply D (5 bases each). V gave up 6 bases and J gave up 3 bases, with 17 bases separating them. CDR3 length: 16 amino acids. Per germline, CDR1 LGHDT and CDR2 YNNKEL (reference sequence). CDR3 nucleotide sequence: TGTGCCAGCAGTCGACAGCTAGCCGCGGACACCGGGGAGCTGTTTTTT. It codes for CASSRQLAADTGELFF. The complete variable domain, with remaining parts taken from reference TRBV3-1 and TRBJ2-2, reads DTAVSQTPKYLVTQMGNDKSIKCEQNLGHDTMYWYKQDSKKFLKIMFSYNNKELIINETVPNRFSPKSPDKAHLNLHINSLELGDSAVYFCASSRQLAADTGELFFGEGSRLTVL.

The V and J genes are TRBV11-2 and TRBJ2-1; 9 bases map to TRBD2. This CDR3 spans 13 amino acids. Germline V gene data show CDR1 as SGHAT and CDR2 as FQNNGV. V shed 1 base and J 16 bases; nucleotides not matched to a gene: 8. CDR3 sequence: CASSLARREGLFF. The CDR3 DNA sequence: TGTGCCAGCAGCTTAGCGCGGCGGGAGGGCCTTTTCTTC. Together with reference TRBV11-2 and TRBJ2-1, the CDR3 gives the full variable domain: EAGVAQSPRYKIIEKRQSVAFWCNPISGHATLYWYQQILGQGPKLLIQFQNNGVVDDSQLPKDRFSAERLKGVDSTLKIQPAKLEDSAVYLCASSLARREGLFFGPGTRLTVL.

In its sample, this clonotype was seen a few times. A much larger clone is a single base away; this may be a read error. The CDR3 carries no conserved terminal phenylalanine or tryptophan, so it likely arises from a read error. This chain joins TRBV7-2 and TRBJ2-7; D possibly corresponds to TRBD1 (5 bases). Trimming shortened V by 1 base and J by 2 bases, and 12 bases separated the two germline ends. In germline, CDR1 is SGHTA, CDR2 FQGNSA. The CDR3 is 15 residues long. CDR3 sequence reads: CASSLGQNQAYEQYL. CDR3 DNA: TGTGCCAGCAGCTTAGGACAGAACCAAGCCTACGAGCAGTACCTC.

This clonotype was picked up many times. The V call is TRBV9, the J call TRBJ2-1; D is unresolved. The CDR3 contains 14 residues. The germline V gene encodes CDR1 SGDLS and CDR2 YYNGEE. With 0 bases removed from V and 7 bases from J, the gap between germline ends came to 11 bases. CDR3 in amino acids: CASSVGLSENEQFF. CDR3 bases: TGTGCCAGCAGCGTAGGGCTCTCAGAGAATGAGCAGTTCTTC.

The chain has TRBV9 and TRBJ1-2, with D unresolved. The CDR3 is 16 residues long. Trimming took off 0 bases at V and 4 bases at J, with 16 bases between the two ends. Germline CDR1 SGDLS, CDR2 YYNGEE. As DNA, the CDR3 is TGTGCCAGCAGCGTAGGCCTTTCCAGTGGGCGCTATGGCTACACCTTC. Translated: CASSVGLSSGRYGYTF.

Points on this clonotype: A much larger clonotype is one base distant, so this may be a read error. CDR3 sequence: CASSVTRGHEQYF. Here the CDR3 DNA reads TGTGCCAGCAGCGTGACTAGGGGCCACGAGCAGTACTTC. The V call is TRBV7-9, the J call TRBJ2-7, with D perhaps matching TRBD2 (6 bases). The CDR3 has 13 residues. CDR1 and CDR2 from the germline V gene are SEHNR and FQNEAQ (reference sequence). Trimming pared 5 bases from V and 5 bases from J, leaving 13 bases between.

This clonotype was seen repeatedly, ten times or more. The chain uses TRBV5-1 and TRBJ1-1; 8 nucleotides line up with TRBD1. The CDR3 is 15 amino acids. The J segment lost 0 bases and the V segment lost 4 bases, leaving 5 bases of the junction unmatched. The germline V gene encodes CDR1 SGHRS and CDR2 YFSETQ. CDR3 DNA: TGCGCCAGCAGCACCAGGACAGGGTTGAACACTGAAGCTTTCTTT. This gives the protein CASSTRTGLNTEAFF. The full variable domain, its missing parts supplied by reference TRBV5-1 and TRBJ1-1, is KAGVTQTPRYLIKTRGQQVTLSCSPISGHRSVSWYQQTPGQGLQFLFEYFSETQRNKGNFPGRFSGRQFSNSRSEMNVSTLELGDSALYLCASSTRTGLNTEAFFGQGTRLTVV.

The table lists this clonotype with many counts. The chain has TRBV20-1 and TRBJ2-3, with 7 bases lining up with TRBD2. The length of the CDR3 is 16 residues. The germline V gene has CDR1 DFQATT and CDR2 SNEGSKA (reference sequence). The junction had 11 bases not matched to a gene; V was cut back by 3 bases and J by 2 bases. In nucleotides, the CDR3 is TGCAGTGCTAGGGATTTAGCGGGCCGAATCACAGATACGCAGTATTTT. Translation gives CSARDLAGRITDTQYF.

This clonotype was detected many times. CDR3 sequence reads: CASSLDGSTTEAFF. In nucleotides, the CDR3 is TGCGCCAGCAGCTTGGATGGCAGTACCACTGAAGCTTTCTTT. The V call is TRBV5-1, the J call TRBJ1-1; unclear D gene. The CDR3 totals 14 residues. Deletions cut 0 bases from V and 4 bases from J, with 10 bases between. The germline V gene has CDR1 SGHRS and CDR2 YFSETQ.

This clonotype has ten or more counts. The rearrangement uses TRBV7-9 and TRBJ1-1; TRBD1 matches 8 bases. The CDR3 spans 18 residues. Germline values: CDR1 SEHNR, CDR2 FQNEAQ (reference sequence). V was pared by 4 bases and J by 0 bases, with 13 bases of the junction left unmatched. The CDR3, as DNA: TGTGCCAGCAGCTCTGTCCCCAGGACAGGGAGGGTGAACACTGAAGCTTTCTTT. As protein: CASSSVPRTGRVNTEAFF. Complete variable domain (other parts from reference TRBV7-9 and TRBJ1-1): DTGVSQNPRHKITKRGQNVTFRCDPISEHNRLYWYRQTLGQGPEFLTYFQNEAQLEKSRLLSDRFSAERPKGSFSTLEIQRTEQGDSAMYLCASSSVPRTGRVNTEAFFGQGTRLTVV.

Of note for this clonotype: A much larger clonotype is one base distant, so this may be a read error. This chain joins TRBV19 and TRBJ1-2; TRBD1 is a possible D gene (5 bases). The CDR3 sequence is 15 residues long. Germline CDR1 reads LNHDA; CDR2 reads SQIVND (reference sequence). CDR3 DNA sequence: TGTGCCAGTAGGCCGGGACGGGAGATCAACTATGGCTGCACCTTC. Amino acid sequence: CASRPGREINYGCTF.

At least ten counts were recorded for this clonotype. The chain couples TRBV7-3 to TRBJ1-1; D is unclear. Germline V gene lookup returns CDR1 SGHTA and CDR2 FQGTGA. The CDR3 length is 13 residues. Trimming left V 3 bases short and J 2 bases short, with 7 bases between. The CDR3 is CASSFQLNTEAFF. CDR3 in DNA: TGTGCCAGCAGCTTCCAGCTAAACACTGAAGCTTTCTTT.

The V gene is TRBV7-8, the J gene TRBJ2-3; a weak D match, TRBD1 (6 bases). Germline V lookup: CDR1 SGHVS, CDR2 FQNEAQ. The V end was cut by 11 bases, the J end by 4 bases, with 19 bases between. The CDR3 has 14 residues. The CDR3 spells CACTDSGSADTQYF. The CDR3 DNA is TGTGCCTGTACGGACAGCGGTAGCGCAGATACGCAGTATTTT.

This clonotype came up many times. This chain connects TRBV29-1 to TRBJ2-7; tentative D call: TRBD1 (5 bases). Germline V gives CDR1 SQVTM, CDR2 ANQGSEA. This CDR3 comprises 13 residues. The V and J ends lost 0 bases and 7 bases respectively, with 13 bases between them. In nucleotides, the CDR3 is TGCAGCGTTGAAGAGCCAGGGATCCCGGAGCAGTACTTC. It translates to CSVEEPGIPEQYF.

V is TRBV29-1 and J is TRBJ2-2; 10 bases are shared with TRBD1. J lost 7 bases, V lost 2 bases, and 7 bases had no gene match. CDR1 is SQVTM, CDR2 ANQGSEA, per germline. This CDR3 is 15 amino acids long. The CDR3 nucleotides are TGCAGCGTTGAACCGGGACAGGGGAGGGTCGGGGAGCTGTTTTTT. Its protein product is CSVEPGQGRVGELFF.

This clonotype showed up many times. The V and J genes are TRBV6-5 and TRBJ2-7; 7 nucleotides agree with TRBD1. Germline-derived CDR1 and CDR2 are MNHEY and SVGAGI. With V trimmed by 2 bases and J by 5 bases, 3 bases remained unmatched. The CDR3 consists of 13 residues. CDR3 sequence: CASSYETGNEQYF. CDR3 sequence (DNA): TGTGCCAGCAGTTACGAGACAGGGAACGAGCAGTACTTC.

This clonotype was detected many times. The chain employs TRBV5-1 and TRBJ1-2; D not resolved. The CDR3 consists of 14 residues. Germline V gene sequence: CDR1 SGHRS, CDR2 YFSETQ. Trimming took 0 bases from V and 2 from J, leaving 8 bases between them. The CDR3 loop is CASSLEGLNYGYTF. CDR3 DNA sequence: TGCGCCAGCAGCTTGGAAGGACTCAACTATGGCTACACCTTC.

This clonotype was observed many times. The chain is built from TRBV2 and TRBJ2-2; 7 positions agree with TRBD2. Germline trimming cut 4 bases from V and 6 bases from J; bases unmatched to any gene: 5. CDR3 length: 14 amino acids. Germline CDR1 and CDR2: SNHLY and FYNNEI. The CDR3 is CASSGWEGPGELFF. In DNA, the CDR3 is TGTGCCAGCAGTGGGTGGGAGGGCCCCGGGGAGCTGTTTTTT.

The chain links TRBV19 to TRBJ2-1; D may be TRBD2 (6 bases). Germline V gene sequence: CDR1 LNHDA, CDR2 SQIVND (reference sequence). V was pared by 8 bases and J by 4 bases, with 15 bases between. This CDR3 spans 14 amino acids. The CDR3: CASAPGAGYNEQFF. The CDR3, as DNA: TGTGCCAGTGCTCCGGGAGCCGGTTACAATGAGCAGTTCTTC.

This clonotype was recorded a few times. This chain connects TRBV29-1 to TRBJ2-3, with a weak D call TRBD2 (5 bases). Germline V lookup: CDR1 SQVTM, CDR2 ANQGSEA. V was pared by 2 bases and J by 10 bases, with 16 bases between. The CDR3 has 13 residues. The CDR3 DNA follows: TGCAGCGTTGAATACGCGGGTCTCACATCGCAGTATTTT. Its translation is CSVEYAGLTSQYF.

This clonotype was seen ten or more times. CDR3 sequence reads: CASSQLGEQYF. CDR3 in DNA: TGTGCCAGCAGCCAGTTAGGAGAGCAGTACTTC. V usage is TRBV7-2 and J usage is TRBJ2-7, with unresolved D. CDR3 length: 11 residues. Germline V gene data show CDR1 as SGHTA and CDR2 as FQGNSA. Trimming took off 5 bases at V and 7 bases at J, with 9 bases between the two ends.

This clonotype was picked up many times. V gene TRBV19 combines with J gene TRBJ1-4, with D possibly matching TRBD1 (5 bases). CDR3 length: 13 amino acids. Germline V gene sequence: CDR1 LNHDA, CDR2 SQIVND (reference sequence). The germline V and J ends were trimmed by 3 bases and 7 bases, with 9 bases remaining between them. CDR3: CASSITGAEKLFF. The CDR3 DNA reads as TGTGCCAGTAGTATCACCGGGGCTGAAAAACTGTTTTTT.

This clonotype was recorded at least ten times. The chain employs TRBV4-1 and TRBJ1-1; D might be TRBD1 (6 bases). The CDR3 consists of 14 residues. Per germline, CDR1 MGHRA and CDR2 YSYEKL. V was cut by 5 bases and J by 5 bases, with 15 bases left in between. DNA for the CDR3: TGCGCCAGCAGCTTTACAGGGAGGAGGACTGAAGCTTTCTTT. This sequence encodes CASSFTGRRTEAFF.

Remarks on this clonotype: A read error is possible here, since a much larger clone lies one base away. The CDR3 here is CASSSRTGYTDTRYF. For the CDR3, the DNA is TGTGCCAGCAGCTCCCGGACTGGCTACACAGATACGCGGTATTTT. The rearrangement uses TRBV7-2 and TRBJ2-3, with D perhaps TRBD2 (5 bases). Germline V gene data show CDR1 as SGHTA and CDR2 as FQGNSA. The CDR3 has 15 residues.

This chain connects TRBV10-1 to TRBJ2-3, with 10 bases aligning to TRBD1. The V gene's germline CDR1 is WNHNN and CDR2 SYGVQD (reference sequence). Trimming took 0 bases from V and 2 from J; bases not matched to a gene: 5. The CDR3 has 17 amino acids. In DNA, the CDR3 is TGCGCCAGCAGTGAGTCGGGGGGACAGGGGTTCACAGATACGCAGTATTTT. This codes for CASSESGGQGFTDTQYF.